The clone carrying this T cell receptor (beta chain) was seen repeatedly, ten times or more. The CDR3 is 17 amino acids. The junction had 10 bases not matched to a gene; V was cut back by 2 bases and J by 6 bases. Germline CDR1 and CDR2: MNHEY and SVGEGT. TCRdb passed the 5' RACE reads through MiXCR, listing each CDR3 protein once. Among around 60,000 distinct CDR3 sequences listed, 5% to 6.5% were seen once. The data originate from a study of T cells after yellow fever vaccination. Study-wide results and caveats: Clones from primary vaccination mostly reappeared after the booster (over 95% CD4, about 88% CD8).

The sample here was PBMCs, either bulk or a sorted T-cell subset (CD4+, CD8+, memory, or dextramer-sorted; not recorded which), taken on the day of the yellow fever booster vaccination. This TCR was sampled from a young man who received the YFV17D yellow fever vaccine. The gene calls are TRBV6-2 or TRBV6-3 and TRBJ2-2, with 9 bases fitting TRBD1. The DNA for the CDR3 is TGTGCCAGCAGTTACGGAGGGACAGGGCTTCTGTCCGGGGAGCTGTTTTTT. It translates to CASSYGGTGLLSGELFF.